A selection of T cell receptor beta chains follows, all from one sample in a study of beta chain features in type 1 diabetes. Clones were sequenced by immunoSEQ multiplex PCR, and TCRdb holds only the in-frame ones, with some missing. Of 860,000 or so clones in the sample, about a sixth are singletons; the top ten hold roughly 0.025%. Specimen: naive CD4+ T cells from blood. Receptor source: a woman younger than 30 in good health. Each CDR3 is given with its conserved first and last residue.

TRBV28 CASSRTGTRRSGELFF
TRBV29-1 CSVVTGSDTQYF
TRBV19 CASTGSGSTSNEQFF
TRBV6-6 CASSRTGGKTDTQYF
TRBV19 CASSVPPGTGVSSASYEQYF
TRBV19 CASSIYLAGAYNEQFF
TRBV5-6 CASSLLQGAGETQYF
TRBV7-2 CASSPRGGREYTGELFF
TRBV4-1 CASSQDPTSNEQFF
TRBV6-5 CASSSPGGGNTIYF
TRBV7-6 CASGKRESSYEQYF
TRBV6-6 CASSLGQRTGNQPQHF
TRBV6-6 CASREGSHQPQHF
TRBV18 CASSPNDSAGGQYF
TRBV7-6 CASSSTYSGSSYNEQFF
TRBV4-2 CASSQGRGEKLFF
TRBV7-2 CASSIPGTGKGYTF
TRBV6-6 CASRQGLNYEQYF
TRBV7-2 CASSLSAWRTGELFF
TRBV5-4 CASSHLQGSNEQFF
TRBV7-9 CASSQVGDTQYF
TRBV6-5 CASSVGVTQADTQYF
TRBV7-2 CASSFFSDEQFF
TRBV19 CASSILAGAPQETQYF
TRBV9 CASSMGPLQKTQYF
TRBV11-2 CASSFIRLDTEAFF
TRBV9 CASSVASYNEQFF
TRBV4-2 CASSQDRGQPQHF